This T cell receptor (beta chain) was observed in a study of vaccination effects on CD4 cells after COVID-19. Study-level results: Vaccine- and infection-induced clones showed marked clonal contraction late following vaccination.

In the ViraFEST assay, antigen-specific CD4+ clonotypes were identified by expansion after peptide-pool stimulation. The authors isolated CD4+ T cells after approximately 9 days of culture. All participants had two doses of either the BNT162b2 or mRNA-1273 vaccine. None of these healthy vaccinees had been infected with SARS-CoV-2 before vaccination. Sequencing was performed with immunoSEQ multiplex PCR; in TCRdb, only in-frame clones are kept and a portion is missing. The data show 20,000 to 30,000 clones, roughly 80% seen once. This clone came up once. As yet, its antigen is unknown. The material was CD4+ T cells from PBMCs cultured with HCoV-NL63 spike peptides, obtained after COVID-19 vaccination. The sequence was collected from a human donor who received a COVID-19 vaccine.

CDR3 sequence reads: CASRTTSGSQETQYF. CDR3 nucleotide sequence: TGTGCCAGCAGAACTACTAGCGGGTCCCAAGAGACCCAGTACTTC. The genes are TRBV2 and TRBJ2-5, with 9 nucleotides matching TRBD2. CDR3 length: 15 residues. The V gene end was trimmed by 6 bases and the J gene end by 1 base; junction bases not matched to a gene: 6. Germline CDR1 and CDR2: SNHLY and FYNNEI.